The 8 T cell receptor beta chains reported below all come from one sample, sequenced in a study of blood T cell repertoires in COVID-19. Measured with immunoSEQ multiplex PCR; TCRdb has only the in-frame clones, and not every one. This sample has approximately 530,000 clones, with roughly 89% found just once. The sample comprised peripheral blood. The source is a woman aged 45-60 years with COVID-19, enrolled during active disease.

This clone has only a few counts. The chain is built from TRBV19 and TRBJ1-5; 7 nucleotides align to TRBD1. This CDR3 has 13 amino acids. Germline loops: CDR1 LNHDA, CDR2 SQIVND (reference sequence). J lost 6 bases, V lost 9 bases, and 8 bases had no gene match. Here the CDR3 DNA reads TGTGCCAGCTTCGACAGGGAAGGTCAGCCCCAGCATTTT. Residues: CASFDREGQPQHF.

The chain links TRBV7-9 to TRBJ2-1, with D tentatively TRBD2 (6 bases). CDR1 and CDR2 (germline): SEHNR, FQNEAQ (reference sequence). V lost 7 bases, J lost 6 bases, and 19 bases lay in between. The CDR3 contains 15 residues. The DNA for the CDR3 is TGTGCCAGCACCGAACGGGACTTAGGTTTCAATGAGCAGTTCTTC. It yields the protein CASTERDLGFNEQFF.

V usage is TRBV19 and J usage is TRBJ1-1; D may be TRBD1 (6 bases). CDR3 length equals 13 residues. Germline V gene sequence: CDR1 LNHDA, CDR2 SQIVND (reference sequence). Trimming removed 6 bases from V and 6 bases from J, with 14 bases in between. The CDR3 coding sequence is TGTGCCAGTAGGCCTCACAGGGTGCCTGAAGCTTTCTTT. It yields the protein CASRPHRVPEAFF.

V gene TRBV4-1 combines with J gene TRBJ2-7; tentative D call: TRBD2 (6 bases). Germline assignment: CDR1 MGHRA and CDR2 YSYEKL. Trimming took 1 base from V and 4 from J, leaving 11 bases between them. The CDR3 length is 14 residues. This CDR3 reads CASSQGTEGYEQYF. The CDR3 bases are TGCGCCAGCAGCCAAGGGACGGAGGGATACGAGCAGTACTTC.

This clone was detected only once. The chain joins TRBV5-1 to TRBJ1-1; D is uncertain. CDR1 is SGHRS, CDR2 YFSETQ, per germline. V lost 2 bases to trimming and J lost 0 bases, with 8 bases between them. The CDR3 covers 14 residues. The CDR3 reads CASSFDGMNTEAFF. As DNA, the CDR3 is TGCGCCAGCAGCTTTGACGGGATGAACACTGAAGCTTTCTTT.

The chain has TRBV19 and TRBJ1-5; D call uncertain. CDR1 is LNHDA, CDR2 SQIVND, per germline (reference sequence). The ends were cut back, 3 bases at V and 4 bases at J, with 13 bases in the middle. The CDR3 is 15 amino acids. The CDR3 loop reads CASSIWAQPNQPQHF. The DNA for the CDR3 is TGTGCCAGTAGTATCTGGGCCCAGCCTAATCAGCCCCAGCATTTT.

V usage is TRBV30 and J usage is TRBJ1-5; a weak D match, TRBD1 (5 bases). Germline values: CDR1 GTSNPN, CDR2 SVGIG (reference sequence). V lost 2 bases to trimming and J lost 3 bases, with 11 bases between them. The CDR3 is made up of 14 amino acids. CDR3 amino acids: CAWSTGGTNQPQHF. Written as DNA, the CDR3 is TGTGCCTGGAGTACCGGGGGGACCAATCAGCCCCAGCATTTT.

The chain combines TRBV18 with TRBJ2-5, with 9 positions matching TRBD2. The CDR3 runs 18 residues. V was clipped by 0 bases and J by 5 bases; unmatched bases: 13. CDR1 is KGHSH, CDR2 LQKENI, per germline. CDR3 nucleotide sequence: TGTGCCAGCTCACCACCGGCCGGGACTAGCACATGGGGGGAGACCCAGTACTTC. Translation gives CASSPPAGTSTWGETQYF.